The clone carrying this T cell receptor (beta chain) was recorded a few times. Its matching antigen is unknown. This entry belongs to a study of T-cell memory formation after mild COVID-19. 5'RACE, which relied on constant-segment primers, yielded TCR alpha and TCR beta cDNA libraries carrying sample barcodes and UMIs. Using its own MiXCR run on the 5' RACE reads, TCRdb lists one record per CDR3 protein. The repertoire holds a few hundred thousand distinct CDR3 sequences, approximately 22% seen once, with approximately 22% in the top ten. Whole-study results and caveats: Mainly in CM and EM were contracting CD4+ clones; CD8+ were in EMRA. Second-wave clones that peaked on day 37 lacked confirmed SARS-CoV-2 specificity.

Germline values: CDR1 DFQATT, CDR2 SNEGSKA (reference sequence). The CDR3 spans 13 residues. Trimming left V 5 bases short and J 4 bases short, with 14 bases between. The sequenced material came from PBMCs or a T cell subset sorted from them (not recorded which). The V gene is TRBV20-1, the J gene TRBJ1-2; no clear D. The TCR comes from a man aged 18 to 30 who had mild COVID-19 (a few samples of this study predate the infection). Cell type and time point are not known. In nucleotides, the CDR3 is TGCAGTGCTCCCCTCTACGGATCCTATGGCTACACCTTC. Its translation is CSAPLYGSYGYTF.